These 27 T cell receptor beta chains came from one sample sequenced in a study of T-cell reconstitution after alpha-beta-depleted transplantation in children. Construction of the TCRbeta library involved unique molecular identifiers. A single record per CDR3 protein comes from TCRdb applying MiXCR to the PCR reads. The table includes about 440,000 distinct CDR3 sequences, over 40% detected once. Sequencing used PBMCs, obtained before TCRalphabeta/CD19-depleted stem cell transplant. These receptors were collected from a girl aged 2-10 years with aplastic anemia, due to receive a stem cell transplant.

This clonotype was seen only a few times. The CDR3 DNA is TGTGCCAGCAGCCAAATAAACACCGGGGAGCTGTTTTTT. Protein sequence: CASSQINTGELFF. This chain joins TRBV6-1 and TRBJ2-2; D is unresolved. V was pared by 6 bases and J by 2 bases, with 7 bases between. CDR3 length equals 13 residues. Germline V CDR1 and CDR2: MNHNS, SASEGT.

This clonotype has a count of ten or more. The rearrangement links TRBV12-3 or TRBV12-4 to TRBJ2-1; D remains ambiguous. The CDR3 extends over 13 amino acids. Trimming cost V 3 bases and J 8 bases, with 11 bases left between them. The CDR3 sequence is CASSFPSLHEQFF. CDR3 DNA: TGTGCCAGCAGTTTCCCTAGTTTACATGAGCAGTTCTTC.

The chain is built from TRBV5-1 and TRBJ2-2, with a weak D call TRBD1 (5 bases). V lost 5 bases and J lost 6, with 20 bases in between. Germline V CDR1 and CDR2: SGHRS, YFSETQ. This CDR3 is 16 amino acids long. The CDR3 DNA is TGCGCCAGCAGGGACCATTTTGGCCTAGGGGCCGGGGAGCTGTTTTTT. Encoded protein: CASRDHFGLGAGELFF.

Note on this clonotype: This may arise from a read error, as a much more abundant clone is one base away. The rearrangement links TRBV5-1 to TRBJ2-1, with 10 bases lining up with TRBD2. Germline values: CDR1 SGHRS, CDR2 YFSETQ. This CDR3 has 16 residues. V gave up 9 bases and J gave up 7 bases; unmatched junction bases: 16. This CDR3 reads CAIQGLAGDAGNEQFF. Written as DNA, the CDR3 is TGCGCCATCCAGGGGCTAGCGGGAGACGCAGGAAATGAGCAGTTCTTC.

The rearrangement uses TRBV7-3 and TRBJ2-2; TRBD2 matches at 10 bases. Germline V gene data show CDR1 as SGHTA and CDR2 as FQGTGA. V was clipped by 5 bases and J by 0 bases; unmatched bases: 9. This CDR3 region has 18 residues. CDR3 sequence: CASSRKAGGLANTGELFF. In DNA, the CDR3 is TGTGCCAGCAGCAGAAAAGCGGGGGGGCTGGCGAACACCGGGGAGCTGTTTTTT.

This clonotype has a count of ten or more. The V and J genes are TRBV5-1 and TRBJ2-3; D possibly corresponds to TRBD1 (5 bases). V lost 5 bases to trimming and J lost 4 bases, with 8 bases between them. Germline V gene lookup returns CDR1 SGHRS and CDR2 YFSETQ. The CDR3 contains 12 residues. Here the CDR3 reads CASREGADTQYF. The CDR3 nucleotides read TGCGCCAGCAGGGAAGGGGCAGATACGCAGTATTTT.

The V call is TRBV7-6, the J call TRBJ1-1, with a possible D match to TRBD1 (6 bases). The V end lost 1 base, the J end lost 2 bases, and 17 bases lay between the germline ends. Germline CDR1 SGHVS, CDR2 FNYEAQ. The CDR3 extends over 17 amino acids. CDR3 coding DNA: TGTGCCAGCAGCTTAGGGTGGCGTCCAGGGGACAACACTGAAGCTTTCTTT. Amino acids: CASSLGWRPGDNTEAFF.

There are many counts of this clonotype. V and J are TRBV7-9 and TRBJ2-5, with D possibly being TRBD1 (6 bases). The germline gives CDR1 SEHNR, CDR2 FQNEAQ (reference sequence). V was trimmed by 3 bases and J by 5 bases, leaving 13 bases between them. The CDR3 has 14 amino acids. The CDR3 loop reads CASSFTGSGETQYF. DNA of the CDR3: TGTGCCAGCAGCTTCACAGGGTCGGGGGAGACCCAGTACTTC.

This clonotype was seen many times. CDR3 residues: CASSIGTSHNEQFF. The CDR3 nucleotides are TGTGCCAGCAGTATAGGGACTTCTCACAATGAGCAGTTCTTC. V is TRBV28 and J is TRBJ2-1; a possible D gene is TRBD2 (6 bases). The CDR3 is 14 amino acids. Germline values: CDR1 MDHEN, CDR2 SYDVKM. V was shortened by 5 bases and J by 5 bases, with 13 bases between the two germline ends.

The J gene is TRBJ2-1, the V gene TRBV15; D might be TRBD1 (6 bases). Germline values: CDR1 LNHNV, CDR2 YYDKDF (reference sequence). Trimming removed 4 bases from V and 2 bases from J, with 15 bases in between. The length of the CDR3 is 16 residues. CDR3 nucleotides: TGTGCCACCAGCACCCTCGCCGGGACACCCTACAATGAGCAGTTCTTC. This gives the protein CATSTLAGTPYNEQFF.

This chain uses TRBV5-4 with TRBJ1-2, with TRBD1 matching over 7 bases. CDR1 and CDR2 (germline): SGHNT, YYREEE (reference sequence). V trimming: 4 bases; J trimming: 4 bases; junction bases outside the gene matches: 4. CDR3 length: 13 residues. CDR3 bases: TGTGCCAGCAGCCAGACAGGGACCTATGGCTACACCTTC. Translation: CASSQTGTYGYTF. Filled out from reference TRBV5-4 and TRBJ1-2, the complete variable domain reads ETGVTQSPTHLIKTRGQQVTLRCSSQSGHNTVSWYQQALGQGPQFIFQYYREEENGRGNFPPRFSGLQFPNYSSELNVNALELDDSALYLCASSQTGTYGYTFGSGTRLTVV.

This clonotype was counted many times. The rearrangement uses TRBV7-8 and TRBJ1-5; D gene ambiguous. There are 14 residues in the CDR3. The V end was cut by 3 bases, the J end by 4 bases, with 10 bases between. Germline V gene data show CDR1 as SGHVS and CDR2 as FQNEAQ. CDR3 residues: CASSLVVENQPQHF. Written as DNA, the CDR3 is TGTGCCAGCAGCTTGGTAGTAGAAAATCAGCCCCAGCATTTT. Full variable domain (missing parts from reference TRBV7-8 and TRBJ1-5): GAGVSQSPRYKVAKRGQDVALRCDPISGHVSLFWYQQALGQGPEFLTYFQNEAQLDKSGLPSDRFFAERPEGSVSTLKIQRTQQEDSAVYLCASSLVVENQPQHFGDGTRLSIL.

A few counts support this clonotype. The J gene is TRBJ2-7, the V gene TRBV5-6; D uncertain. V lost 4 bases and J lost 2, with 16 bases in between. The CDR3 is 15 amino acids. CDR1 and CDR2 (germline): SGHDT, YYEEEE. In DNA form, the CDR3 reads TGTGCCAGCAGCAGGCCGGAAGCAGGAGCCTACGAGCAGTACTTC. It specifies CASSRPEAGAYEQYF.

This clonotype came up a few times. The rearrangement links TRBV20-1 to TRBJ2-3, with 8 bases identical to TRBD2. The CDR3 extends over 15 amino acids. In germline, CDR1 is DFQATT, CDR2 SNEGSKA (reference sequence). Trimming took 5 bases from V and 1 from J; bases not matched to a gene: 8. The CDR3 protein is CSAFSREVGTDTQYF. Here the CDR3 DNA reads TGCAGTGCTTTTTCGCGGGAGGTCGGCACAGATACGCAGTATTTT.

This clonotype has ten or more counts. This rearrangement joins TRBV18 to TRBJ2-7, with a possible D match to TRBD2 (6 bases). V was clipped by 3 bases and J by 1 base, with 13 bases between them. The germline V gene has CDR1 KGHSH and CDR2 LQKENI. The CDR3 loop spans 15 amino acids. The CDR3 coding sequence is TGTGCCAGCTCACCGCGGGGTGGAACTTCCTACGAGCAGTACTTC. Translation: CASSPRGGTSYEQYF. Together with reference TRBV18 and TRBJ2-7, the CDR3 gives the full variable domain: NAGVMQNPRHLVRRRGQEARLRCSPMKGHSHVYWYRQLPEEGLKFMVYLQKENIIDESGMPKERFSAEFPKEGPSILRIQQVVRGDSAAYFCASSPRGGTSYEQYFGPGTRLTVT.

V usage is TRBV29-1 and J usage is TRBJ2-7, with D tentatively TRBD2 (6 bases). The V end lost 1 base, the J end lost 4 bases, and 14 bases lay between the germline ends. In germline, CDR1 is SQVTM, CDR2 ANQGSEA. There are 14 residues in the CDR3. CDR3 in amino acids: CSVEGGEAQYEQYF. The CDR3 DNA sequence: TGCAGCGTTGAAGGGGGGGAGGCTCAGTACGAGCAGTACTTC.

This sequence joins TRBV7-7 and TRBJ2-1; 8 positions agree with TRBD1. The length of the CDR3 is 17 residues. Germline V gene data show CDR1 as SSHAT and CDR2 as FNYEAQ (reference sequence). Germline trimming cut 5 bases from V and 5 bases from J; bases unmatched to any gene: 14. CDR3 bases: TGTGCCAGCAGCGCTAAGAGGGGGGTGGACAGGGACAATGAGCAGTTCTTC. It codes for CASSAKRGVDRDNEQFF.

DNA of the CDR3: TGCAGCGTCGCCCGGAGCAACACCGGGGAGCTGTTTTTT. Its translation: CSVARSNTGELFF. This chain uses TRBV29-1 with TRBJ2-2; D gene uncertain. CDR3 length: 13 amino acids. V was clipped by 6 bases and J by 2 bases, with 10 bases between them. The V gene's germline CDR1 is SQVTM and CDR2 ANQGSEA.

The rearrangement uses TRBV29-1 and TRBJ1-5; TRBD1 is a possible D gene (6 bases). V dropped 5 bases and J dropped 0 bases, with 8 bases sitting between them. Germline loops: CDR1 SQVTM, CDR2 ANQGSEA. The CDR3 runs 13 residues. CDR3 coding DNA: TGCAGCGTTCTACAGGGTAGCAATCAGCCCCAGCATTTT. It translates to CSVLQGSNQPQHF.

The sample holds a few counts of this clonotype. V gene TRBV28 combines with J gene TRBJ1-5, with D uncertain. The germline V gene encodes CDR1 MDHEN and CDR2 SYDVKM. Trimming shortened V by 1 base and J by 9 bases, and 19 bases separated the two germline ends. This CDR3 spans 16 amino acids. The CDR3 nucleotides read TGTGCCAGCAGTTTATTTCTGGAGGGCCCTAGGCCGCCCCAGCATTTT. This codes for CASSLFLEGPRPPQHF. Together with reference TRBV28 and TRBJ1-5, the CDR3 gives the full variable domain: DVKVTQSSRYLVKRTGEKVFLECVQDMDHENMFWYRQDPGLGLRLIYFSYDVKMKEKGDIPEGYSVSREKKERFSLILESASTNQTSMYLCASSLFLEGPRPPQHFGDGTRLSIL.

The V gene is TRBV12-3 or TRBV12-4, the J gene TRBJ2-1; D ambiguous. This CDR3 is built from 15 residues. Trimming removed 8 bases from V and 1 base from J, with 15 bases in between. The CDR3 reads CASFLRTSSYNEQFF. The CDR3 nucleotides read TGTGCCAGCTTCCTGAGGACCTCTTCCTACAATGAGCAGTTCTTC.

The genes are TRBV27 and TRBJ2-1; the match to TRBD1 covers 8 bases. The germline CDR1 and CDR2 sequences are MNHEY and SMNVEV (reference sequence). Trimming cost V 5 bases and J 0 bases; bases outside gene matches: 9. This CDR3 comprises 17 residues. The CDR3 coding sequence is TGTGCCAGCAGTCTAAGGACAGGGTCCTCCTCCTACAATGAGCAGTTCTTC. Protein product: CASSLRTGSSSYNEQFF.

This clonotype was seen only a few times. As DNA, the CDR3 is TGTGCCAGCAGCAACCGGGGGGGGAGGCCTAACACTGAAGCTTTCTTT. It encodes CASSNRGGRPNTEAFF. The V and J genes are TRBV11-3 and TRBJ1-1, with D maybe TRBD1 (5 bases). This CDR3 spans 16 amino acids. Trimming removed 5 bases from V and 2 bases from J, with 18 bases in between. The germline gives CDR1 SGHNT, CDR2 YENEEA.

This clonotype came up many times. CDR3 DNA sequence: TGCAGTGCTAGAGGAGGGGAGTATGGCTACACCTTC. Amino acid sequence: CSARGGEYGYTF. V usage is TRBV20-1 and J usage is TRBJ1-2; a weak D match, TRBD1 (5 bases). Germline V lookup: CDR1 DFQATT, CDR2 SNEGSKA (reference sequence). CDR3 length: 12 residues. V was cut by 1 base and J by 5 bases, with 8 bases left in between.

There are many counts of this clonotype. The V call is TRBV11-2, the J call TRBJ2-1; 14 bases align to TRBD2. This CDR3 has 21 residues. Germline assignment: CDR1 SGHAT and CDR2 FQNNGV. V was clipped by 5 bases and J by 0 bases; unmatched bases: 15. The CDR3 is CASSKVNWTSGRSSSYNEQFF. The CDR3, as DNA: TGTGCCAGCAGCAAAGTAAACTGGACTAGCGGGAGGTCTAGCTCCTACAATGAGCAGTTCTTC.

This clonotype was seen many times. The J gene is TRBJ2-1, the V gene TRBV10-1; TRBD2 matches at 12 bases. CDR1 WNHNN and CDR2 SYGVQD come from the germline V gene (reference sequence). V lost 5 bases to trimming and J lost 7 bases; unmatched junction nucleotides: 9. The CDR3 loop spans 16 amino acids. The CDR3 reads CASSPVTSGRSNEQFF. The CDR3, as DNA: TGCGCCAGCAGTCCCGTTACTAGCGGGAGGAGTAATGAGCAGTTCTTC.

The J gene is TRBJ2-7, the V gene TRBV29-1, with 12 bases matching TRBD2. J gave up 5 bases and V 7 bases, and 6 bases lay outside the gene matches. In germline, CDR1 is SQVTM, CDR2 ANQGSEA. CDR3 length: 13 amino acids. CDR3 sequence reads: CSALAGGSNEQYF. The CDR3 DNA is TGCAGCGCTCTAGCGGGAGGGAGTAACGAGCAGTACTTC.